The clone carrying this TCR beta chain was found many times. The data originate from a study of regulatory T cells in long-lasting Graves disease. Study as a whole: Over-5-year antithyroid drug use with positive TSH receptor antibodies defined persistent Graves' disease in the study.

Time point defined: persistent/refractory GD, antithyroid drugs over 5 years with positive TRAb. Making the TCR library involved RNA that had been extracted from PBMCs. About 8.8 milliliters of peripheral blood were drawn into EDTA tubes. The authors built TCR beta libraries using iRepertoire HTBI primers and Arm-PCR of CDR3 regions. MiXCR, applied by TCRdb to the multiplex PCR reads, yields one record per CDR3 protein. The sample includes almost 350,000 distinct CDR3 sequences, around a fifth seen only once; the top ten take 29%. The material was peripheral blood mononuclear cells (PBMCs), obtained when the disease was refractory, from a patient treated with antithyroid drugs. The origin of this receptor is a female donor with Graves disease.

The CDR3 protein is CASSYAHSGAHLEAKNIQYF. CDR3 nucleotide sequence: TGTGCCAGCAGTTACGCACATTCCGGGGCTCACCTTGAGGCCAAAAACATTCAGTACTTC. This rearrangement joins TRBV6-5 to TRBJ2-4; TRBD1 or TRBD2 may be the D gene (5 bases each). CDR3 size: 20 residues. V gave up 2 bases and J gave up 1 base, with 24 bases separating them. Germline V gene data show CDR1 as MNHEY and CDR2 as SVGAGI.